This entry features one TCR beta chain sequence. Its antigen remains unknown. This sample is drawn from a study of T cells after yellow fever vaccination. Notes on the study in general: The secondary response peaked faster, at day 5 versus 15, but was weaker. Post-booster reappearance was seen for most primary-vaccination clones (around 96% CD4, 75% to 90% CD8). A limited proportion of clonotypes was detected within both the CD4 and CD8 compartments.

The CDR3 consists of 12 residues. CDR1 is MNHEY, CDR2 SMNVEV, per germline (reference sequence). V was pared by 7 bases and J by 6 bases, with 11 bases between. Template switching with 5'RACE generated the TCR cDNA and added a universal primer site and UMIs. TCRdb analysed the 5' RACE reads with MiXCR anew, one entry per CDR3 protein. The repertoire holds about 350,000 distinct CDR3 sequences, with 12% as singletons. This receptor was obtained from a man aged 18 to 30 who received the YFV17D yellow fever vaccine. V is TRBV27 and J is TRBJ2-3; D remains ambiguous. The specimen comprised CD4+ T cells sorted from PBMCs, sampled 15 days after the yellow fever booster vaccination. The CDR3 region is CASTTRSDTQYF. The CDR3 region has the DNA TGTGCCAGCACTACTCGTTCGGATACGCAGTATTTT.